This TCR beta chain was retrieved from a study of OX40 agonist ivuxolimab in advanced cancers. The CDR3 has 11 amino acids. Germline V gene lookup returns CDR1 SGHVS and CDR2 FNYEAQ. V dropped 6 bases and J dropped 5 bases, with 7 bases sitting between them. Notes on the study in general: In the 0.1 to 3.0 mg/kg range, CD4+ and CD8+ blood T cells had expanded clonally by week 6. Low normalized T-cell clonal expansion was also seen in some nonresponders.

TCRdb's table, derived via immunoSEQ multiplex PCR, lists solely in-frame clones and lacks some. The data hold around 94,000 clones, with around nine tenths observed a single time. Of note for this clone: Its antigen remains unidentified.

Patients were excluded for autoimmune disease history or systemic immunosuppression. Blood was sampled at baseline, cycle 4 day 1, and cycle 7 day 1. This clonotype was sampled from an adult with an advanced solid tumor such as melanoma, head and neck, liver or kidney cancer. Sequenced here: CD4+ or CD8+ T cells sorted from blood, sampled in a trial of the OX40 agonist ivuxolimab. This sequence joins TRBV7-6 and TRBJ2-5; D gene unclear. CDR3: CASSSRETQYF. The DNA of the CDR3 is TGTGCCAGCAGTTCAAGGGAGACCCAGTACTTC.